This TCR beta chain came from a study of cytomegalovirus exposure and HLA in healthy donors. Study-level results: A later analysis reported that several of the most significant clusters appeared to be linked to common viral pathogens, among them Epstein-Barr virus.

Comments on this clone: The antigen remains unidentified.

The CDR3 consists of 15 residues. The germline CDR1 and CDR2 sequences are SNHLY and FYNNEI. The trim removed 6 bases at V and 0 bases at J, leaving 6 bases unmatched. PCR amplification relied on 60 Vbeta primers (plus 13 Jbeta primers). Data came from immunoSEQ multiplex PCR; TCRdb stores just in-frame clones and leaves some out. The sample shows roughly 200,000 clones, roughly 73% of them seen only once. Sequenced material: PBMCs. This receptor was taken from a woman in her 30s in good health and CMV-seronegative. The rearrangement uses TRBV2 and TRBJ2-7; 9 positions agree with TRBD1. The CDR3 sequence: CASRGQGFSSYEQYF. The DNA of the CDR3 is TGTGCCAGCAGGGGACAGGGCTTCAGCTCCTACGAGCAGTACTTC. Combining the CDR3 with reference TRBV2 and TRBJ2-7 gives the whole variable domain EPEVTQTPSHQVTQMGQEVILRCVPISNHLYFYWYRQILGQKVEFLVSFYNNEISEKSEIFDDQFSVERPDGSNFTLKIRSTKLEDSAMYFCASRGQGFSSYEQYFGPGTRLTVT.